This T cell receptor (beta chain) came from a study of response to subunit inactivated influenza vaccine. TCRdb re-derived calls from the RT-PCR reads in MiXCR, one entry per CDR3 protein. This table has roughly 520,000 distinct CDR3 sequences, 25% appearing once. The CDR3 length is 17 residues. Germline V gene lookup returns CDR1 LGHNA and CDR2 YNFKEQ. With 4 bases clipped from V and 4 bases from J, the junction kept 15 bases outside the gene matches. As for this clonotype: The antigen is unknown.

Regarding the study as a whole: Seasonal influenza vaccination, on each occasion, was suggested by the authors to recruit few new T cells.

V usage is TRBV4-2 and J usage is TRBJ2-7; 8 bases are a match to TRBD2. The sample was CD4+ T cells sorted from PBMCs, taken approximately 5 days after vaccination. This sequence originates from a man aged 50 or older who received an inactivated influenza vaccine. The CDR3: CASSPGVIAGYHYEQYF. As DNA, the CDR3 is TGTGCCAGCAGCCCCGGGGTTATAGCGGGGTATCATTACGAGCAGTACTTC.